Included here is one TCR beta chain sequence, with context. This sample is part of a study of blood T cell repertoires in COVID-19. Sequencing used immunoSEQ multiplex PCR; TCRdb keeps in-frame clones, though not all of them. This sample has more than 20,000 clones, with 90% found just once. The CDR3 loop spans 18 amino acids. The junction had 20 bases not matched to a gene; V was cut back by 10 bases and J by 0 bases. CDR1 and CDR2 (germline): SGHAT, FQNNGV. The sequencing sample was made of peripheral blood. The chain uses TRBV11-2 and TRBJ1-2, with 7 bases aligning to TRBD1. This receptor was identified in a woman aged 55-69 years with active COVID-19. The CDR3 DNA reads TGTGCCACCAGAGGGCTGGGGGACAGCGCCCTTACTAACTATGGCTACACCTTC. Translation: CATRGLGDSALTNYGYTF. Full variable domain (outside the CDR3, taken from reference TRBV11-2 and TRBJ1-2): EAGVAQSPRYKIIEKRQSVAFWCNPISGHATLYWYQQILGQGPKLLIQFQNNGVVDDSQLPKDRFSAERLKGVDSTLKIQPAKLEDSAVYLCATRGLGDSALTNYGYTFGSGTRLTVV.